This T cell receptor (beta chain) was observed in a study of tumor and adjacent non-tumor tissue in lung cancer. The template was RNA from unsorted bulk tissue. A modified ARM-PCR protocol with three rounds of nested PCR amplified TCRbeta. TCRdb reprocessed the multiplex PCR reads with MiXCR, giving one entry per CDR3 protein. The repertoire holds about 80,000 distinct CDR3 sequences, with around 75% as singletons. This TCR came from a woman aged 50 to 65 with non-small cell lung cancer. Material for sequencing was lung tumor tissue.

As DNA, the CDR3 is TGCGCCAGCAGCCTAGAAGGGTCAAGATTTAACTATGGCTACACCTTC. Translated, it gives CASSLEGSRFNYGYTF. The chain uses TRBV4-1 and TRBJ1-2; D call uncertain. Germline V gene sequence: CDR1 MGHRA, CDR2 YSYEKL. CDR3 size: 16 residues. Trimming took off 4 bases at V and 1 base at J, with 16 bases between the two ends.